The sequence of this T cell receptor beta chain was determined in a study of blood T cell repertoires in COVID-19. Overall study: Material from acute and convalescent COVID-19 was sourced from the United States, Italy and Spain. Sources were T cells, B-cell-depleted T cells, or PBMCs; the material itself was cDNA or gDNA.

Assay used: immunoSEQ multiplex PCR; TCRdb lists only in-frame clones, some missing. Of hundreds of thousands of clones detected, about 91% appear once; the ten largest clones hold 2.5% to 3%. Across fewer than 25 US areas, participants ranged in age from about 18 to 89 years. Germline-derived CDR1 and CDR2 are LNHNV and YYDKDF (reference sequence). The CDR3 runs 14 residues. The V and J ends lost 1 base and 5 bases respectively, with 12 bases between them. The chain combines TRBV15 with TRBJ2-7, with D maybe TRBD1 (5 bases). Sequences were obtained from PBMCs or T cells enriched from blood (not recorded which). The source of this sequence is a woman between 25 and 40 years old with acute COVID-19. This chain's CDR3 is CATSRGTLNNEQYF. Written as DNA, the CDR3 is TGTGCCACCAGCAGAGGGACACTGAACAACGAGCAGTACTTC.